The sequence of this T cell receptor (beta chain) was determined in a study of cytomegalovirus exposure and HLA in healthy donors. This clone was seen more than once but under ten times. Its antigen is not known. General study findings and limits: Through in vitro validation, a few CMV-associated chains were shown to be specific for CMV antigens. Immune exposure information available was restricted to CMV serostatus.

This CDR3 is 16 amino acids long. V gave up 3 bases and J gave up 2 bases; unmatched junction bases: 6. Germline-derived CDR1 and CDR2 are SEHNR and FQNEAQ (reference sequence). The PCR had 60 Vbeta and 13 Jbeta primers. The assay was immunoSEQ multiplex PCR, and TCRdb's table has in-frame clones only and misses some. The sample carries about 210,000 clones, 82% recorded once. The chain employs TRBV7-9 and TRBJ2-2; 7 bases match TRBD2. The sequencing sample was made of PBMCs. This TCR was sampled from a man aged 35 to 55 in good health and CMV-seropositive. Here the CDR3 DNA reads TGTGCCAGCAGCTTGTGGGCGGGAGCCAACACCGGGGAGCTGTTTTTT. This sequence encodes CASSLWAGANTGELFF.